This T cell receptor (beta chain) was sequenced for a study of blood T cells in healthy people across ages. Study-level findings and limits: No conclusive comparison of naive versus antigen-experienced cells was possible with unsorted PBMCs. Naive T cell percentage and TCR beta diversity correlated strongly.

There are 16 residues in the CDR3. From germline, CDR1 is SGHRS and CDR2 YFSETQ. Trimming at V came to 0 bases and at J to 2 bases, leaving 6 bases not matched to a gene. On this clonotype itself: As yet, its antigen is unknown.

A second PCR of about 7 to 12 cycles used a sample-barcoded 5' primer and a J-beta primer mix. TCRdb reanalysed the 5' RACE reads using MiXCR and keeps one entry per CDR3 protein. Among just over 1 million distinct CDR3 sequences listed, around 43% were seen once. Extractions gave at least 5.5 micrograms of total RNA per sample. What was sequenced was blood. This chain links TRBV5-1 with TRBJ2-7; TRBD1 aligns across 9 bases. This sequence was found in a woman in her fifties or sixties in good health. This chain's CDR3 is CASSLDGTGKTYEQYF. The CDR3 nucleotides are TGCGCCAGCAGCTTGGATGGGACAGGGAAAACCTACGAGCAGTACTTC.